These 5 T cell receptor beta chains originate from one sample sequenced in a study of siplizumab effects on memory and regulatory T cells. The assay was immunoSEQ multiplex PCR, and TCRdb's table has in-frame clones only and misses some. The sample comprises tens of thousands of clones, about 96% of which are singletons, and 0.031% rests with the top ten. Sequenced sample: naive CD4+ T cells sorted from blood. Source of these receptors: a human donor in good health.

This chain links TRBV29-1 with TRBJ2-6; no firm D call. The CDR3 contains 16 residues. V shed 5 bases and J shed 0 bases, with 14 bases lying between them. Germline CDR1 reads SQVTM; CDR2 reads ANQGSEA. CDR3 coding DNA: TGCAGCGTTTTTGCGGACCTAAGCTCTGGGGCCAACGTCCTGACTTTC. Its protein is CSVFADLSSGANVLTF.

This rearrangement joins TRBV18 to TRBJ1-1; weak D call: TRBD1 (6 bases). Germline CDR1 and CDR2: KGHSH and LQKENI. V gave up 6 bases and J gave up 4 bases, with 12 bases separating them. The CDR3 spans 13 residues. CDR3 DNA: TGTGCCAGCTCCCCCACAGGGCCCACTGAAGCTTTCTTT. Protein: CASSPTGPTEAFF.

This chain joins TRBV7-6 and TRBJ1-1, with 9 nucleotides matching TRBD1. Germline V gene data show CDR1 as SGHVS and CDR2 as FNYEAQ. The ends lost 5 bases at V and 5 bases at J; junction bases unmatched: 12. This CDR3 contains 16 residues. The DNA for the CDR3 is TGTGCCAGCAGCCCGAACAGGGGGCTATATGGAACTGAAGCTTTCTTT. It codes for CASSPNRGLYGTEAFF.

The V and J genes are TRBV28 and TRBJ1-2; D is unresolved. CDR3 length: 13 residues. The germline V gene encodes CDR1 MDHEN and CDR2 SYDVKM. V lost 3 bases, J lost 8 bases, and 13 bases lay in between. CDR3 in amino acids: CASSLYRGSGYTF. The CDR3 nucleotides read TGTGCCAGCAGTTTGTATCGAGGGTCCGGCTACACCTTC.

The rearrangement uses TRBV18 and TRBJ1-5; D not certain. There are 13 residues in the CDR3. The V and J ends lost 4 bases and 0 bases respectively, with 4 bases between them. Looked up from germline, CDR1 is KGHSH and CDR2 is LQKENI. The CDR3 loop is CASSQNSNQPQHF. In nucleotides, the CDR3 is TGTGCCAGCTCACAAAATAGCAATCAGCCCCAGCATTTT.